The clone carrying this T cell receptor (beta chain) was found a few times. Its antigen is as yet unknown. These data belong to a study of blood T cells in healthy people across ages. It was with a sample-barcoded 5' primer and a J-beta primer mix that a second PCR of roughly 7 to 12 cycles was run. TCRdb called the 5' RACE reads again in MiXCR, with one record for every CDR3 protein. The sample includes fewer than 2,000,000 distinct CDR3 sequences, roughly a third of them seen just once. Points from the study as a whole: Higher diversity, along with more naive CD4+ cells, distinguished long-lived donors from aged donors.

Trimming removed 5 bases from V and 5 bases from J; junction bases left unmatched: 9. CDR1 is LGHDT, CDR2 YNNKEL, per germline (reference sequence). This CDR3 is 14 amino acids long. The specimen sequenced was blood. The J gene is TRBJ2-7, the V gene TRBV3-1; 7 bases align to TRBD1. The TCR originated in a woman aged 25-40 years in good health. As DNA, the CDR3 is TGTGCCAGCAGCTTCGACAGGGTGGGCCACGAGCAGTACTTC. Encoded protein: CASSFDRVGHEQYF.